The clone carrying this T cell receptor (beta chain) was seen repeatedly, ten times or more. TCRdb reanalysed the 5' RACE reads using MiXCR and keeps one entry per CDR3 protein. The table lists around 680,000 distinct CDR3 sequences, 8.6% of them singletons. The CDR3 spans 12 residues. V was shortened by 3 bases and J by 1 base, with 7 bases between the two germline ends. Germline V lookup: CDR1 DFQATT, CDR2 SNEGSKA (reference sequence). The data were obtained in a study of identical twins. This sample was shared with a second study, whose subject was yellow fever vaccine responses in identical twins.

J is TRBJ2-7 and V is TRBV20-1, with D unclear. Sequencing was carried out using PBMCs. This receptor was taken from a woman younger than 35 in good health. The CDR3 here is CSASLGSYEQYF. The CDR3, as DNA: TGCAGTGCTAGTTTAGGTTCCTACGAGCAGTACTTC.